This T cell receptor beta chain was found in a study of control samples from healthy donors and cancer patients. Trimming took off 4 bases at V and 8 bases at J, with 14 bases between the two ends. The CDR3 spans 14 residues. Looked up from germline, CDR1 is SEHNR and CDR2 is FQNEAQ (reference sequence). Only in-frame clones appear in the TCRdb table, and some are missing; sequencing was by immunoSEQ multiplex PCR. The sample contains under 450,000 clones, 90% of which appear only once. The receptor was derived from a man in his forties or fifties with head and neck cancer. The chain has TRBV7-9 and TRBJ1-4, with D tentatively TRBD1 (5 bases). The sample taken for sequencing was PBMCs. The CDR3 loop reads CASSWAGVTEKLFF. CDR3 coding DNA: TGTGCCAGCAGCTGGGCGGGGGTAACGGAAAAACTGTTTTTT. The full variable domain, its missing parts supplied by reference TRBV7-9 and TRBJ1-4, is DTGVSQNPRHKITKRGQNVTFRCDPISEHNRLYWYRQTLGQGPEFLTYFQNEAQLEKSRLLSDRFSAERPKGSFSTLEIQRTEQGDSAMYLCASSWAGVTEKLFFGSGTQLSVL.